This TCR beta chain was sequenced during a study of blood T cell repertoires in COVID-19. In the study overall: COVID-19 samples collected from the United States, Italy and Spain covered acute and convalescent phases. PBMCs, B-cell-depleted T cells, or T cells were the source of the cDNA or gDNA that made up the material.

Looked up from germline, CDR1 is MGHRA and CDR2 is YSYEKL. V was shortened by 0 bases and J by 0 bases, with 18 bases between the two germline ends. The CDR3 loop spans 18 amino acids. In the original processing: Amplification of reference gene primers provided the estimated nucleated cell counts. The data were produced by immunoSEQ multiplex PCR, yet TCRdb's version contains in-frame clones alone and is incomplete. Clonal size and the V and J genes are those of that table, whereas D and trimming came from the DNA. The data show about 210,000 clones, with approximately 85% seen just once and roughly 8% held by the top ten.

The sample consisted of peripheral blood. This TCR derives from a woman aged 45-65 years with active or convalescent COVID-19. V gene TRBV4-1 combines with J gene TRBJ2-7; tentatively, D is TRBD2 (6 bases). DNA of the CDR3: TGCGCCAGCAGCCAAGATATAGGTGGGAGGACTATCTCCTACGAGCAGTACTTC. The encoded protein is CASSQDIGGRTISYEQYF.